This note documents a single T cell receptor beta chain sequence. Its antigen is not known. Described treatment: roughly ten-day PBMC culture with coronavirus spike peptide pools or control peptides (ViraFEST assay). Researchers collected the unexposed donor's CD4+ T cells before the COVID-19 pandemic (2011-2018). Peptide-pool expansion of antigen-specific T cells preceded TCR sequencing in ViraFEST. This sample was taken from a study of vaccination and CD4 T cells after COVID-19. Background on the study: Participants were vaccinated with two doses, given as either BNT162b2 or mRNA-1273 vaccine.

Germline V CDR1 and CDR2: DFQATT, SNEGSKA (reference sequence). The CDR3 runs to 19 residues. With V trimmed by 0 bases and J by 3 bases, 16 bases remained unmatched. With the Oncomine TCR Beta short-read assay, DNA from cultured CD4+ T cells was sequenced. TCRdb reprocessed the PCR reads with MiXCR, giving one entry per CDR3 protein. Of more than 8,500 distinct CDR3 sequences listed, around three fifths are singletons. The gene calls are TRBV20-1 and TRBJ1-1; 10 bases map to TRBD1. The specimen sequenced was CD4+ T cells from blood, cultured in vitro. This TCR derives from a human donor in good health. CDR3 nucleotides: TGCAGTGCTAGAGAGCCCCGGGACAGGGGACCCTTGGGTTACACTGAAGCTTTCTTT. Translated: CSAREPRDRGPLGYTEAFF.